This TCR beta chain was recorded in a study of control samples from healthy donors and cancer patients (dated by TCRdb to 2018 to 2021). Comment on this clone: Its antigen remains unidentified. No base quality information exists; no much larger clone differs at one position.

The method behind the library was the immunoSEQ multiplex PCR assay. As stored in TCRdb, this immuneACCESS dataset retains in-frame rearrangements with V and J assigned. A fraction of the clones does not appear; measured against another copy, unresolved V genes explain less than half of the discrepancy, and the remainder lacks a known reason. Present in this sample are some 130,000 clones, about nine tenths of which were seen just once. The ten largest make up about 11% of the sample. CDR1 is given as LGHNA and CDR2 as YSLEER, both from the germline V gene. The CDR3 starts with the cysteine, ends with the phenylalanine, and has 14 residues. Only the CDR3 portion is preserved as DNA: 42 bases, with reading frame beginning at the first base. V was cut back by 1 base and J by 3 bases, leaving a gap of 9 bases between them.

The sequence came from a man aged 30-40 years in good health. The sequenced sample consisted of blood. This sequence uses TRBV4-3 and TRBJ1-1; no D gene is confidently identified. The nucleotide sequence reads TGCGCCAGCAGCCAAGCTATATTGGACACTGAAGCTTTCTTT. It translates as CASSQAILDTEAFF.